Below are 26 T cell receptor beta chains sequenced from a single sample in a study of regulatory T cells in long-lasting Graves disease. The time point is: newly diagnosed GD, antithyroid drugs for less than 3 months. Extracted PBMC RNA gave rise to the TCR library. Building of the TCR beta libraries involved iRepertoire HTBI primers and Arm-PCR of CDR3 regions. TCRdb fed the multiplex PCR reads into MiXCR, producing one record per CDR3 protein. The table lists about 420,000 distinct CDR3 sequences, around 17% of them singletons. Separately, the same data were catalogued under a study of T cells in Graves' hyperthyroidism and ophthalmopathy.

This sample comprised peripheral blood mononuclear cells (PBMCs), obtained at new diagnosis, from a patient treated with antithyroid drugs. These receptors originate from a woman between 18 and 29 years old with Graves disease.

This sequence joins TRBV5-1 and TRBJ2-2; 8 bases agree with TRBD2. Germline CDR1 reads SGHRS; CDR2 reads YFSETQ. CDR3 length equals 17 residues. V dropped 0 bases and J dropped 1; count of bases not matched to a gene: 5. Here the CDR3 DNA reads TGCGCCAGCAGCTTGGAACCCAGCGGGGGGAACACCGGGGAGCTGTTTTTT. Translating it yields CASSLEPSGGNTGELFF.

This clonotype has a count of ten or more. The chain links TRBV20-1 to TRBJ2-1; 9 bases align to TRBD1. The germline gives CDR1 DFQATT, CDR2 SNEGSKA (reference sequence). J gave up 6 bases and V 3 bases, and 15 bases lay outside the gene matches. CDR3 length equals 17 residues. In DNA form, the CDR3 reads TGCAGTGCTAGGAATACCGGAACAGGGGGCCTGGGCAATGAGCAGTTCTTC. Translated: CSARNTGTGGLGNEQFF.

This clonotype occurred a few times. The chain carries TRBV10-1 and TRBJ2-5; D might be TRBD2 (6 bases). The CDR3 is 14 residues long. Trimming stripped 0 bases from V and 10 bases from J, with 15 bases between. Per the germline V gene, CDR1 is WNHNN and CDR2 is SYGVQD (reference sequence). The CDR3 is CASSESTDRRGQYF. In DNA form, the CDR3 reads TGCGCCAGCAGTGAGTCTACGGACCGGCGGGGCCAGTACTTC.

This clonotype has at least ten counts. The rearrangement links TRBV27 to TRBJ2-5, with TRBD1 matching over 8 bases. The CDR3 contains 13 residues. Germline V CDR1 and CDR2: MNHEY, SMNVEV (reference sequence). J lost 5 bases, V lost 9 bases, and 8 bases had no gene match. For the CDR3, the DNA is TGTGCCAGTAAACGAGACAGGGGCGAGACCCAGTACTTC. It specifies CASKRDRGETQYF.

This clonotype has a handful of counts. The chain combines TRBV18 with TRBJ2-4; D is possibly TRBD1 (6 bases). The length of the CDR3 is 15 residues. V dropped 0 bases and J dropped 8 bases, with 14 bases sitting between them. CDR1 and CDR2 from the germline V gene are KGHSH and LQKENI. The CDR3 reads CASSPPTGMSDIQYF. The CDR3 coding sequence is TGTGCCAGCTCACCACCAACAGGGATGTCAGACATTCAGTACTTC.

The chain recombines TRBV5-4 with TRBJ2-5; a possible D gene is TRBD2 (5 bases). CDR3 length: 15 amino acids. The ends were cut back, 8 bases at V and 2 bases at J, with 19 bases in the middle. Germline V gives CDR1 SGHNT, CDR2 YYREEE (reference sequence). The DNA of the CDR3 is TGTGCCAGGACGAGGGTGGGAGTGGGTCAAGAGACCCAGTACTTC. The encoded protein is CARTRVGVGQETQYF.

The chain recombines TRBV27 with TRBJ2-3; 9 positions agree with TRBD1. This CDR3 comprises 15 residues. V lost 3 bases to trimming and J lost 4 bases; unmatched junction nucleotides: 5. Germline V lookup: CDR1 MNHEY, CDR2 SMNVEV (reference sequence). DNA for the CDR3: TGTGCCAGCAGTTTTGGGGGACAGGGTGCAGATACGCAGTATTTT. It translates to CASSFGGQGADTQYF.

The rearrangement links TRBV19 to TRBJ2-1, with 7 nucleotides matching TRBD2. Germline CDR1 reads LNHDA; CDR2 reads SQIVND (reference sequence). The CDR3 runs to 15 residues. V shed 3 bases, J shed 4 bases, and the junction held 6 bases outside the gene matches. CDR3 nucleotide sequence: TGTGCCAGTAGTATTGGTAGCGGGCCTTACAATGAGCAGTTCTTC. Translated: CASSIGSGPYNEQFF.

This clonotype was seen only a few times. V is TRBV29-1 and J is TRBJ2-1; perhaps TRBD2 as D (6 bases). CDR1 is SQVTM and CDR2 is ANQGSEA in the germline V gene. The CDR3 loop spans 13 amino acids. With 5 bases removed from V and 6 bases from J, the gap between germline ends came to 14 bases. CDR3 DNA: TGCAGCGTTACCGGGACTCCAGTCAATGAGCAGTTCTTC. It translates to CSVTGTPVNEQFF.

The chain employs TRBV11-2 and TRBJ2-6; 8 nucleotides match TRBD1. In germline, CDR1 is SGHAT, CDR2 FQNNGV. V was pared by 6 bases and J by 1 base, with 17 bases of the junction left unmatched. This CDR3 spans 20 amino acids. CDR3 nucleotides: TGTGCCAGCAGAAGAATCTCCAGCGGTCGGACAGGGTCTGGGGCCAACGTCCTGACTTTC. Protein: CASRRISSGRTGSGANVLTF.

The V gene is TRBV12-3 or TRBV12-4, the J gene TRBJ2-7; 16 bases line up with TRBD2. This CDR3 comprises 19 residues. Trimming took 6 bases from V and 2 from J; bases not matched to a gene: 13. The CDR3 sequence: CASSFGTSGRAPLTYEQYF. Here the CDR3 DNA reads TGTGCCAGCAGCTTCGGGACTAGCGGGAGGGCCCCCTTAACCTACGAGCAGTACTTC.

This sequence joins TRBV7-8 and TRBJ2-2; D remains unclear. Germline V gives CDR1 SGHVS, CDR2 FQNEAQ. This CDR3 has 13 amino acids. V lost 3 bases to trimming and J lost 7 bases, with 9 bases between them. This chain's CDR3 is CASSFRQDGELFF. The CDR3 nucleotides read TGTGCCAGCAGCTTTAGGCAGGACGGGGAGCTGTTTTTT.

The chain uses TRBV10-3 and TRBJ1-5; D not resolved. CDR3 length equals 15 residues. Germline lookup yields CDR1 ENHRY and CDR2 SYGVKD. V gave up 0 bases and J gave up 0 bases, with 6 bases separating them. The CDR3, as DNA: TGTGCCATCAGTGAGTCGAGGGCTAGCAATCAGCCCCAGCATTTT. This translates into CAISESRASNQPQHF.

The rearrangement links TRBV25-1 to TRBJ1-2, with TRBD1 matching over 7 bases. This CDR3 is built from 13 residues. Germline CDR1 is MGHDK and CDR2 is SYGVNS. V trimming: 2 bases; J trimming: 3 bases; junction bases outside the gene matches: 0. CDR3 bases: TGTGCCAGCAGTGAACAGGGGGACTATGGCTACACCTTC. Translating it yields CASSEQGDYGYTF.

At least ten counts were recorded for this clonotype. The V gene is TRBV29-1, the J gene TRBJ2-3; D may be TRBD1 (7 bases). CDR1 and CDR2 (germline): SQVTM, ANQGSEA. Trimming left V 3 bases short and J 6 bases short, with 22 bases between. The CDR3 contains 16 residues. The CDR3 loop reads CSVEGLRQGGMDTQYF. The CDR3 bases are TGCAGCGTTGAGGGCCTTAGACAGGGAGGAATGGATACGCAGTATTTT.

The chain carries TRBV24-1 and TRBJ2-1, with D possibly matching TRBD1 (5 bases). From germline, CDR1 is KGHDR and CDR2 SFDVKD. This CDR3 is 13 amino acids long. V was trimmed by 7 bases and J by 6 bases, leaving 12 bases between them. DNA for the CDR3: TGTGCCACCAGATCCCATCAGGGCAATGAGCAGTTCTTC. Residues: CATRSHQGNEQFF.

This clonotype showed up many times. CDR3 residues: CASSLVYTGELFF. In DNA form, the CDR3 reads TGTGCCAGCAGCTTAGTATACACCGGGGAGCTGTTTTTT. The chain recombines TRBV7-2 with TRBJ2-2; no clear D. There are 13 residues in the CDR3. V lost 1 base and J 3 bases, leaving 3 bases between the germline ends. Germline V gene data show CDR1 as SGHTA and CDR2 as FQGNSA.

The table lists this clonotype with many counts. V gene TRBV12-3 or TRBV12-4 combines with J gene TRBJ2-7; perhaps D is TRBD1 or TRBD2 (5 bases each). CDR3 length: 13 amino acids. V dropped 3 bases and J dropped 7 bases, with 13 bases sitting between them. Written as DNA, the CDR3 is TGTGCCAGCAGTTTCTTCGGGGCTTTGGAGCAGTACTTC. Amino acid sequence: CASSFFGALEQYF.

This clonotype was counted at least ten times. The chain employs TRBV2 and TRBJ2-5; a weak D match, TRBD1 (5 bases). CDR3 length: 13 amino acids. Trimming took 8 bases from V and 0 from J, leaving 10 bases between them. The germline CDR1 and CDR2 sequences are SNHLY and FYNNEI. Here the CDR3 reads CASGLDNQETQYF. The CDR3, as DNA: TGTGCCAGCGGGTTGGACAACCAAGAGACCCAGTACTTC.

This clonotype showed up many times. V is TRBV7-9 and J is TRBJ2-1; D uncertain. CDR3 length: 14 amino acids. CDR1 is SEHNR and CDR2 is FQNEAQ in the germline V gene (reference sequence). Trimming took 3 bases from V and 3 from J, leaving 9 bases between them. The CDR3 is CASSLSQLYNEQFF. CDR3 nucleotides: TGTGCCAGCAGCTTGTCACAGCTCTACAATGAGCAGTTCTTC.

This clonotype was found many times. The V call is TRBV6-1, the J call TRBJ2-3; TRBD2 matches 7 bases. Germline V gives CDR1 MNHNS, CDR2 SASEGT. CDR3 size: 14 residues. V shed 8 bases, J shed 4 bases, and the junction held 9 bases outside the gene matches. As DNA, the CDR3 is TGTGCCAGCCAAAAAGCGGGAATGGCAGATACGCAGTATTTT. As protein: CASQKAGMADTQYF.

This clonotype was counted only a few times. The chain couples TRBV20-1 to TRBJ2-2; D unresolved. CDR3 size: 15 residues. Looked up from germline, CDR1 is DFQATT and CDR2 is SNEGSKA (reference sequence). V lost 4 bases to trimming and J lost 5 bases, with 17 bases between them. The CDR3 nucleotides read TGCAGTGCTACTCCCCCCCAGGTCGGAACCGGGGAGCTGTTTTTT. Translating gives CSATPPQVGTGELFF.

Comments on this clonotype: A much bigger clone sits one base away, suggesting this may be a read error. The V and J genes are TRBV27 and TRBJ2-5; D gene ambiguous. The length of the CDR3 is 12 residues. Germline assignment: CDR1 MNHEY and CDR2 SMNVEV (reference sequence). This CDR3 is CASSFRGEAQYF. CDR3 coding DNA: TGTGCCAGCAGTTTCCGAGGAGAGGCCCAGTACTTC.

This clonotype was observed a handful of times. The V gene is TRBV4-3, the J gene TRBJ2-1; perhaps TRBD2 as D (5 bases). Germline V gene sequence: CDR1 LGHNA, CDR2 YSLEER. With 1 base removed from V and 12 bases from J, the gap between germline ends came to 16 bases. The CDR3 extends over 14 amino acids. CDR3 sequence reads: CASSQVGLPLGQFF. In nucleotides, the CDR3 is TGCGCCAGCAGCCAAGTAGGACTCCCATTGGGGCAGTTCTTC.

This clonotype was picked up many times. The CDR3 DNA reads TGTGCCAGCAGCCTCAGACTAGCGAGATTTACTGAGCAGTTCTTC. This encodes CASSLRLARFTEQFF. V usage is TRBV7-9 and J usage is TRBJ2-1, with TRBD2 identical over 8 bases. The CDR3 loop spans 15 amino acids. The germline CDR1 and CDR2 sequences are SEHNR and FQNEAQ (reference sequence). Germline trimming cut 5 bases from V and 9 bases from J; bases unmatched to any gene: 12.

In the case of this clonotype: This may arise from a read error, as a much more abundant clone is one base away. The CDR3 nucleotides read TGTGCCAGCAGCCCCAATCTAGCGGAATACAATGAGCAGCTCTTC. Protein: CASSPNLAEYNEQLF. The rearrangement links TRBV11-1 to TRBJ2-1; 7 positions match TRBD2. The CDR3 consists of 15 residues. Germline assignment: CDR1 SGHAT and CDR2 FQDESV (reference sequence).